These 14 T cell receptor beta chains were sequenced from one sample in a study of vaccination and CD4 T cells after COVID-19. Sequencing of DNA taken from cultured CD4+ T cells relied on the Oncomine TCR Beta short-read assay. CD4+ T cells were cultured, and genomic DNA was extracted from them. One entry per CDR3 protein, called by TCRdb with MiXCR from the PCR reads. Seen here are 8,500 to 9,500 distinct CDR3 sequences, roughly a third observed once, and the top ten hold 22%. These receptors are not linked to any known antigen. The treatment denotes: approximately 11-day PBMC culture with coronavirus spike peptide pools or control peptides (ViraFEST assay). CD4+ T-cell collection from the unexposed donor predated the COVID-19 pandemic (2011-2018). Sequencing was performed on CD4+ T cells from blood, cultured in vitro. The source of these receptors is a human donor in good health.

In this sample, this clonotype turned up a few times. The chain has TRBV20-1 and TRBJ2-5; D is possibly TRBD1 or TRBD2 (5 bases each). Deletions cut 5 bases from V and 3 bases from J, with 10 bases between. This CDR3 contains 12 residues. CDR1 and CDR2 (germline): DFQATT, SNEGSKA (reference sequence). The chain's CDR3 is CSAQRGEETQYF. The CDR3 DNA reads as TGCAGTGCTCAAAGAGGGGAAGAGACCCAGTACTTC.

The sample holds a few counts of this clonotype. The gene calls are TRBV24-1 and TRBJ2-3; no definite D call. Germline CDR1 KGHDR, CDR2 SFDVKD. Trimming removed 4 bases from V and 0 bases from J, with 4 bases in between. This CDR3 has 13 amino acids. As DNA, the CDR3 is TGTGCCACCAGTGAACTAAGCACAGATACGCAGTATTTT. Encoded protein: CATSELSTDTQYF.

V and J are TRBV11-2 and TRBJ2-2; no reliable D call. The CDR3 covers 13 residues. In germline, CDR1 is SGHAT, CDR2 FQNNGV. Trimming took off 4 bases at V and 2 bases at J, with 5 bases between the two ends. CDR3 in DNA: TGTGCCAGCAGCTCGGGTAACACCGGGGAGCTGTTTTTT. Its translation is CASSSGNTGELFF.

Only a few counts were recorded for this clonotype. V gene TRBV27 combines with J gene TRBJ2-1, with 7 nucleotides matching TRBD1. V lost 0 bases and J lost 8; bases outside the gene matches: 13. Germline assignment: CDR1 MNHEY and CDR2 SMNVEV (reference sequence). The CDR3 extends over 17 amino acids. CDR3 loop: CASSLSISRGIRDEQFF. The CDR3 DNA reads TGTGCCAGCAGTTTATCGATCTCCAGGGGGATCCGGGATGAGCAGTTCTTC.

This clonotype was detected a few times. The V and J genes are TRBV6-5 and TRBJ2-1; TRBD2 might be the D (5 bases). Germline values: CDR1 MNHEY, CDR2 SVGAGI. There are 12 residues in the CDR3. V lost 0 bases, J lost 8 bases, and 5 bases lay in between. CDR3 region: CASSYSGDEQFF. The CDR3 bases are TGTGCCAGCAGTTACTCGGGAGATGAGCAGTTCTTC.

This clonotype was recorded a few times. The gene calls are TRBV20-1 and TRBJ1-4; D gene ambiguous. This CDR3 is built from 13 residues. The V and J ends lost 3 bases and 8 bases respectively, with 13 bases between them. Per the germline V gene, CDR1 is DFQATT and CDR2 is SNEGSKA (reference sequence). The CDR3 DNA reads as TGCAGTGCTAGGAGACTCGGAACGGAAAAACTGTTTTTT. This gives the protein CSARRLGTEKLFF.

V usage is TRBV20-1 and J usage is TRBJ2-2, with 8 positions matching TRBD1. The CDR3 has 13 amino acids. The V gene's germline CDR1 is DFQATT and CDR2 SNEGSKA (reference sequence). V dropped 5 bases and J dropped 4; count of bases not matched to a gene: 3. Here the CDR3 reads CSASRGPTGELFF. CDR3 coding DNA: TGCAGTGCTTCCAGGGGGCCCACCGGGGAGCTGTTTTTT.

The V and J genes are TRBV7-2 and TRBJ2-7; D tentatively reads TRBD1 or TRBD2 (5 bases each). Per the germline V gene, CDR1 is SGHTA and CDR2 is FQGNSA. This CDR3 comprises 13 residues. V dropped 4 bases and J dropped 6 bases, with 13 bases sitting between them. CDR3 sequence reads: CASSSSRGAEQYF. CDR3 sequence (DNA): TGTGCCAGCAGCTCTTCACGGGGCGCCGAGCAGTACTTC.

The sample holds a few counts of this clonotype. V is TRBV15 and J is TRBJ2-5, with TRBD1 matching over 7 bases. V dropped 0 bases and J dropped 7; count of bases not matched to a gene: 8. The CDR3 runs 15 residues. Germline V gene sequence: CDR1 LNHNV, CDR2 YYDKDF (reference sequence). CDR3 sequence reads: CATSRDGAGGRTQYF. Written as DNA, the CDR3 is TGTGCCACCAGCAGAGATGGGGCAGGGGGTCGGACCCAGTACTTC.

CDR3 sequence: CASSELLYNEQFF. The CDR3 DNA reads as TGTGCCAGCAGTGAATTGCTCTACAATGAGCAGTTCTTC. The chain carries TRBV6-1 and TRBJ2-1, with no clear D. This CDR3 region has 13 residues. The V and J ends lost 2 bases and 3 bases respectively, with 5 bases between them. Germline lookup yields CDR1 MNHNS and CDR2 SASEGT.

The V and J genes are TRBV29-1 and TRBJ1-1, with 9 bases that match TRBD1. CDR1 is SQVTM, CDR2 ANQGSEA, per germline. The V and J ends lost 6 bases and 4 bases, in that order; junction bases with no gene match: 6. The CDR3 contains 13 residues. The chain's CDR3 is CSVTQGASTEAFF. In DNA, the CDR3 is TGCAGCGTCACACAGGGGGCGAGCACTGAAGCTTTCTTT.

This chain links TRBV4-1 with TRBJ1-6; 8 bases map to TRBD1. The CDR3 consists of 17 residues. With 0 bases clipped from V and 8 bases from J, the junction kept 9 bases outside the gene matches. CDR1 is MGHRA and CDR2 is YSYEKL in the germline V gene. CDR3 coding DNA: TGCGCCAGCAGCCAAGATCGACAGGGGAGTCCTGATTCACCCCTCCACTTT. It is translated as CASSQDRQGSPDSPLHF.

The J gene is TRBJ2-7, the V gene TRBV7-3; D gene ambiguous. V lost 5 bases and J lost 0, with 2 bases in between. Germline V CDR1 and CDR2: SGHTA, FQGTGA. The CDR3 covers 11 residues. The CDR3 DNA follows: TGTGCCAGCAGCGCCTCCTACGAGCAGTACTTC. Protein product: CASSASYEQYF.

This clonotype was recorded a few times. This chain uses TRBV15 with TRBJ1-5, with 7 bases matching TRBD1. This CDR3 contains 14 residues. Germline CDR1 is LNHNV and CDR2 is YYDKDF (reference sequence). Trimming cost V 1 base and J 5 bases; bases outside gene matches: 2. The CDR3 nucleotides are TGTGCCACCAGCAGAGCAGGGGGAGATCAGCCCCAGCATTTT. This encodes CATSRAGGDQPQHF. Drawing the rest from reference TRBV15 and TRBJ1-5, the complete variable domain is DAMVIQNPRYQVTQFGKPVTLSCSQTLNHNVMYWYQQKSSQAPKLLFHYYDKDFNNEADTPDNFQSRRPNTSFCFLDIRSPGLGDTAMYLCATSRAGGDQPQHFGDGTRLSIL.